This TCR beta chain was sequenced in a study of neurological immune-mediated disorders. The CDR3 runs 14 residues. The ends lost 7 bases at V and 6 bases at J; junction bases unmatched: 1. Germline loops: CDR1 MNHEY, CDR2 SVGAGI. Time point in this sample: longitudinal time-point 3. This clonotype came up a few times. What it binds is not known. The method for making cDNA was 5'RACE, and it used 10-nucleotide random UMIs. MiXCR was run by TCRdb on the 5' RACE reads, yielding one entry per CDR3 protein. This table holds around 97,000 distinct CDR3 sequences, 11% found once. Study observations and caveats: The highest TCR clonal expansion occurred in HTLV-1-associated myelopathy; multiple sclerosis fell below healthy controls.

The sequencing input was PBMCs. The chain combines TRBV6-5 with TRBJ2-1; 15 positions agree with TRBD2. This sequence originates from a female donor with HTLV-1-associated myelopathy (HAM/TSP). CDR3 sequence reads: CASKGLAGGNEQFF. CDR3 coding DNA: TGTGCCAGCAAGGGACTAGCGGGGGGCAATGAGCAGTTCTTC.